The clone carrying this T cell receptor (beta chain) was seen only once. This table comes from immunoSEQ multiplex PCR, and its TCRdb copy is limited to in-frame clones, with some not included. The table has a few hundred thousand clones, more than 95% seen once. V lost 8 bases to trimming and J lost 4 bases, with 15 bases between them. The CDR3 extends over 15 amino acids. Germline V gives CDR1 SNHLY, CDR2 FYNNEI. This entry is derived from a study of shared clonotypes between healthy human individuals. Material for sequencing was naive CD4+ T cells sorted from blood. Subset denoted: CD45RA+ positively selected. The genes are TRBV2 and TRBJ1-6; D is ambiguous. This TCR was recovered from a woman in her twenties or thirties in good health. CDR3 sequence reads: CASVKALSYNSPLHF. CDR3 DNA: TGTGCCAGCGTCAAGGCCCTATCGTATAATTCACCCCTCCACTTT.